The text below deals with one TCR beta chain. Its antigen is currently unknown. The sample carries other DNA sequences with the same CDR3. These data come from a study of shared clonotypes between healthy human individuals. General study points: A reduction in generation probabilities was seen for non-shared clonotypes relative to those shared by all four donors. It was observed that 4% to 6% of naive CD4 clonotypes were shared across a handful of donors.

Per sorted-subset replicate PCR, input was around 220 ng DNA, representing 30,000 or so T cell genomes. Assay used: immunoSEQ multiplex PCR; TCRdb lists only in-frame clones, some missing. The table lists around 2.5 million clones, over 85% of them singletons. Trimming left V 3 bases short and J 3 bases short, with 9 bases between. Germline CDR1 is SGHTA and CDR2 is FQGTGA. The CDR3 consists of 13 residues. The rearrangement joins TRBV7-3 to TRBJ2-7; D not resolved. This receptor was identified in a young man in good health. Some clones in this sample may be carry-over from other donors' samples. The specimen was naive CD4+ T cells from PBMCs. Noted subset: CD45RA+ positively selected. The CDR3 spells CASSLGPSYEQYF. The CDR3 DNA follows: TGTGCCAGCAGCTTGGGCCCAAGCTACGAGCAGTACTTC. The complete variable domain, with remaining parts taken from reference TRBV7-3 and TRBJ2-7, reads GAGVSQTPSNKVTEKGKYVELRCDPISGHTALYWYRQSLGQGPEFLIYFQGTGAADDSGLPNDRFFAVRPEGSVSTLKIQRTERGDSAVYLCASSLGPSYEQYFGPGTRLTVT.